This T cell receptor beta chain was profiled in a study of high-grade serous ovarian cancer treatment subgroups. As for the study in general: Mean per sample: around 13,000 reads, about 6,900 unique TCR beta rearrangements.

This CDR3 has 13 residues. CDR1 is MNHEY and CDR2 is SMNVEV in the germline V gene (reference sequence). The V gene lost 0 bases and the J gene lost 5 bases, with 8 bases spanning the gap. Tumor tissue was taken before any definitive surgery or chemotherapy was given. The method was immunoSEQ multiplex PCR; TCRdb's version includes in-frame clones alone and lacks a portion of them. The sample yields 5,500 to 6,500 clones, roughly 77% seen once. This clone was seen just once. Its antigen is unknown. Broader study findings: Tumors within one patient showed repertoire similarity of 0.11 to 0.79. Bulk tumor TCR sequencing gave no spatial information. The analyses considered CDR3 and ignored CDR1 and CDR2.

The TCR originated in a human donor with high-grade serous ovarian cancer. Sequencing input: tumor tissue. The chain employs TRBV27 and TRBJ2-7; D gene unclear. The CDR3 DNA reads as TGTGCCAGCAGTTTATCGGCCTACGACGAGCAGTACTTC. Encoded protein: CASSLSAYDEQYF.